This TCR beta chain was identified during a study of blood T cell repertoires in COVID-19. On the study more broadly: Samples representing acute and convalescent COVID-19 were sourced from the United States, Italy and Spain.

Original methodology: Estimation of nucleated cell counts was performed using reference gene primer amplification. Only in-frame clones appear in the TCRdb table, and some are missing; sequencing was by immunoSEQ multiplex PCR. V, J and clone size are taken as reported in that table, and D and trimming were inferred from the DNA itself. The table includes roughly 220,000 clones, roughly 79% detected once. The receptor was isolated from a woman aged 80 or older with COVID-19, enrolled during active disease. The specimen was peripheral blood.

The CDR3 DNA reads as TGCGCCAGCAGCCGGGACAGGGAAGCAGGGGACAATGAGCAGTTCTTC. Residues: CASSRDREAGDNEQFF. V gene TRBV4-1 combines with J gene TRBJ2-1; the match to TRBD1 covers 9 bases. Germline loops: CDR1 MGHRA, CDR2 YSYEKL. J gave up 5 bases and V 4 bases, and 9 bases lay outside the gene matches. This CDR3 comprises 16 residues.